This T cell receptor (beta chain) was recovered during a study of neurological immune-mediated disorders. This clonotype was recorded many times. TCRdb reanalysed the 5' RACE reads using MiXCR and keeps one entry per CDR3 protein. The table lists about 65,000 distinct CDR3 sequences, approximately 3.7% of them singletons, with 2.6% in the top ten. The CDR3 spans 13 residues. The germline V gene encodes CDR1 SGDLS and CDR2 YYNGEE. Trimming at V came to 3 bases and at J to 2 bases, leaving 1 base not matched to a gene. The sequencing input was PBMCs. The V gene is TRBV9, the J gene TRBJ2-5; 7 nucleotides agree with TRBD1. This receptor was identified in a man aged 45-65 years with multiple sclerosis. The CDR3 protein is CASSAGGQETQYF. The DNA of the CDR3 is TGTGCCAGCAGCGCAGGGGGTCAAGAGACCCAGTACTTC.